Listed here is a single TCR beta chain. Looked up from germline, CDR1 is SGHAT and CDR2 is FQDESV (reference sequence). The CDR3 covers 14 residues. Trimming removed 5 bases at V and 0 bases at J, with 8 bases between. The method was immunoSEQ multiplex PCR; TCRdb's version includes in-frame clones alone and lacks a portion of them. This table holds roughly 170,000 clones, 88% found once. The data belong to a study of radiation and T cells in renal cell carcinoma. This sample's time point: blood 4 weeks post-SBRT, at nephrectomy. Indicated treatment: 15 Gy SBRT to primary tumor, nephrectomy 4 weeks later. Nephrectomy followed 15 Gy stereotactic body radiation by 4 weeks.

This chain uses TRBV11-1 with TRBJ2-4, with D unresolved. The source of this sequence is a woman aged 45-60 years with renal cell carcinoma. This sample comprised blood, obtained from a patient whose treatment included radiotherapy and nephrectomy. CDR3 coding DNA: TGTGCCAGCAGCCAAATCCTAGCCAAAAACATTCAGTACTTC. Its translation: CASSQILAKNIQYF.